A single T cell receptor (beta chain) is shown here with its context. Its specificity is not known. The study defined stable Graves' hyperthyroidism as no ophthalmopathy progression within 18 months. Patients with uncontrolled infections, other autoimmune diseases, pregnancy or lactation were excluded. This sample is drawn from a study of T cells in Graves' hyperthyroidism and ophthalmopathy. Findings of the study overall: Clonotypes that were expanded in thyroid above 0.001 mostly appeared in blood too. From stable hyperthyroidism, ophthalmopathy was set apart by a 13 V-J model.

Using RNA transcripts as the source, TCR beta CDR3 regions were amplified. First-round RT-PCR of the TCR CDR3 relied on the HTBI primer set. A single record per CDR3 protein comes from TCRdb applying MiXCR to the multiplex PCR reads. The sample lists approximately 500,000 distinct CDR3 sequences; more than 45% were seen once. Sequencing was performed on peripheral blood or thyroid tissue (not recorded which). The source is a young woman with Graves' hyperthyroidism.

The CDR3 spells CASTFGTGGSPLHF. DNA for the CDR3: TGTGCCAGCACGTTCGGGACAGGGGGCTCACCCCTCCACTTT. The chain is built from TRBV25-1 and TRBJ1-6, with 12 bases aligning to TRBD1. Germline-derived CDR1 and CDR2 are MGHDK and SYGVNS. The CDR3 consists of 14 residues. With 7 bases clipped from V and 10 bases from J, the junction kept 5 bases outside the gene matches.